These T cell receptor beta chains were read from a single sample in a study of spatial heterogeneity in lung cancer. TCRdb reanalysed the 5' RACE reads using MiXCR and keeps one entry per CDR3 protein. The repertoire holds about 94,000 distinct CDR3 sequences, with 15% to 20% as singletons. The sequences come from PBMCs, collected at follow-up. These receptors were collected from a male donor with early-stage non-small cell lung cancer. The CDR3 runs from the conserved cysteine through the conserved F or W. Fields, in order: J gene, D gene, clone size, V gene, CDR3 DNA, CDR3 protein. The D gene is left open where the match is weak. The size of a clone is reported for some rows only, either as once, few or many, or as a class for expanded clones.

j_call: TRBJ2-5
d_call: TRBD2
clone_size: many
v_call: TRBV5-1
cdr3_nt: TGCGCCAGCACCCAGAGCGGGGATGTGCCCCAAGAGACCCAGTACTTC
cdr3_aa: CASTQSGDVPQETQYF

j_call: TRBJ2-1
d_call: NA
clone_size: NA
v_call: TRBV6-2/TRBV6-3
cdr3_nt: TGTGCCAGCAGTCTCACCTACAATGAGCAGTTCTTC
cdr3_aa: CASSLTYNEQFF

j_call: TRBJ1-4
d_call: NA
clone_size: NA
v_call: TRBV27
cdr3_nt: TGTGCCAGCAGTTTATCGGGGGGCCAACTGTTTTTT
cdr3_aa: CASSLSGGQLFF

j_call: TRBJ2-5
d_call: TRBD1
clone_size: medium-sized
v_call: TRBV15
cdr3_nt: TGTGCCACCAGCGGGTGGGACAGGGGACTCCAAGAGACCCAGTACTTC
cdr3_aa: CATSGWDRGLQETQYF

j_call: TRBJ2-1
d_call: NA
clone_size: few
v_call: TRBV6-2/TRBV6-3
cdr3_nt: TGTGCCAGCAGTTACTCTCGACAGTCCGGTGAGCAGTTCTTC
cdr3_aa: CASSYSRQSGEQFF

j_call: TRBJ1-1
d_call: NA
clone_size: NA
v_call: TRBV21-1
cdr3_nt: TGTGCCAGCAGCAAAGAGCGCCCGACAGGGGTGGGCACTGAAGCTTTCTTT
cdr3_aa: CASSKERPTGVGTEAFF

j_call: TRBJ1-1
d_call: NA
clone_size: NA
v_call: TRBV18
cdr3_nt: TGTGCCAGCTCAGCAAATTGGGGAGAGCAGAACACTGAAGCTTTCTTT
cdr3_aa: CASSANWGEQNTEAFF

j_call: TRBJ2-7
d_call: NA
clone_size: few
v_call: TRBV7-2
cdr3_nt: TGTGCCAGCAGCTGGTCGGAGGGTTCCTACGAGCAGTACTTC
cdr3_aa: CASSWSEGSYEQYF

j_call: TRBJ2-7
d_call: NA
clone_size: NA
v_call: TRBV27
cdr3_nt: TGTGCCAGCAGTTCAACATACGAGCAGTACTTC
cdr3_aa: CASSSTYEQYF

j_call: TRBJ2-1
d_call: NA
clone_size: few
v_call: TRBV9
cdr3_nt: TGTGCCAGCAGCGTAGGCGGGCCGCTGTTCTTC
cdr3_aa: CASSVGGPLFF

j_call: TRBJ1-6
d_call: NA
clone_size: many
v_call: TRBV20-1
cdr3_nt: TGCAGTGCTAGGGGGGATTATAATTCACCCCTCCACTTT
cdr3_aa: CSARGDYNSPLHF

j_call: TRBJ2-2
d_call: NA
clone_size: few
v_call: TRBV29-1
cdr3_nt: TGCAGCGTTTCTTCCCGTTCCACCGGGGAGCTGTTTTTT
cdr3_aa: CSVSSRSTGELFF

j_call: TRBJ2-1
d_call: NA
clone_size: few
v_call: TRBV3-1
cdr3_nt: TGTGCCAGCAGCCAAGATAACGGACCATACAATGAGCAGTTCTTC
cdr3_aa: CASSQDNGPYNEQFF

j_call: TRBJ1-1
d_call: NA
clone_size: many
v_call: TRBV15
cdr3_nt: TGTGCCACCAGCAGAGGACAGGTCGGAAACACTGAAGCTTTCTTT
cdr3_aa: CATSRGQVGNTEAFF

j_call: TRBJ1-1
d_call: TRBD1
clone_size: many
v_call: TRBV7-2
cdr3_nt: TGTGCCAGCAGCCCACGACAGGGGGTGGCCACTGAAGCTTTCTTT
cdr3_aa: CASSPRQGVATEAFF

j_call: TRBJ1-2
d_call: NA
clone_size: NA
v_call: TRBV4-1
cdr3_nt: TGCGCCAGCAGCCAAGCTTCAGGGATCTATGGCTACACCTTC
cdr3_aa: CASSQASGIYGYTF

j_call: TRBJ2-5
d_call: NA
clone_size: few
v_call: TRBV2
cdr3_nt: TGTGCCAGCAGTGGTGGGGCGCGGGGTGAGACCCAGTACTTC
cdr3_aa: CASSGGARGETQYF

j_call: TRBJ2-5
d_call: NA
clone_size: many
v_call: TRBV7-7
cdr3_nt: TGTGCCAGCAGCTTAGGAGGGGAAGAGACCCAGTACTTC
cdr3_aa: CASSLGGEETQYF

j_call: TRBJ1-1
d_call: NA
clone_size: NA
v_call: TRBV7-2
cdr3_nt: TGTGCCAGCAGCCCGGGATCGAACACTGAAGCTTTCTTT
cdr3_aa: CASSPGSNTEAFF

j_call: TRBJ2-1
d_call: NA
clone_size: NA
v_call: TRBV20-1
cdr3_nt: TGCAGTGCTAGAGATTTGAGAAACCCTAGGAATGAGCAGTTCTTC
cdr3_aa: CSARDLRNPRNEQFF

j_call: TRBJ2-6
d_call: NA
clone_size: few
v_call: TRBV4-1
cdr3_nt: TGCGCCAGCAGCCCGGTATCTGGGGCCAACGTCCTGACTTTC
cdr3_aa: CASSPVSGANVLTF

j_call: TRBJ1-2
d_call: NA
clone_size: many
v_call: TRBV18
cdr3_nt: TGTGCCAGCTCACCACCCGCACCGAACTATGGCTACACCTTC
cdr3_aa: CASSPPAPNYGYTF

j_call: TRBJ2-5
d_call: NA
clone_size: few
v_call: TRBV5-1
cdr3_nt: TGCGCCAGCAGTGGTGATGGAGAGACCCAGTACTTC
cdr3_aa: CASSGDGETQYF

j_call: TRBJ2-7
d_call: NA
clone_size: once
v_call: TRBV11-1
cdr3_nt: TGTGCCAGCAGCTCTACCCGGCCTGGAAACTACGAGCAGTACTTC
cdr3_aa: CASSSTRPGNYEQYF

j_call: TRBJ1-1
d_call: TRBD1
clone_size: many
v_call: TRBV5-1
cdr3_nt: TGCGCCAGCGGACAGGGAATGAACACTGAAGCTTTCTTT
cdr3_aa: CASGQGMNTEAFF

j_call: TRBJ2-1
d_call: TRBD2
clone_size: few
v_call: TRBV6-4
cdr3_nt: TGTGCCAGCAGTTCTAGCGGGACGAGCTCCTACAATGAGCAGTTCTTC
cdr3_aa: CASSSSGTSSYNEQFF

j_call: TRBJ1-4
d_call: NA
clone_size: few
v_call: TRBV20-1
cdr3_nt: TGCAGTGCTAGAGATCACAGCCCTAATGAAAAACTGTTTTTT
cdr3_aa: CSARDHSPNEKLFF

j_call: TRBJ1-1
d_call: NA
clone_size: NA
v_call: TRBV10-3
cdr3_nt: TGTGCCATCAGTGCCGCGACAGCGATGAACACTGAAGCTTTCTTT
cdr3_aa: CAISAATAMNTEAFF

j_call: TRBJ2-5
d_call: TRBD2
clone_size: many
v_call: TRBV20-1
cdr3_nt: TGCAGTGCTAGGGGGACTAGCCAGTTCGGGACCCAGTACTTC
cdr3_aa: CSARGTSQFGTQYF

j_call: TRBJ2-1
d_call: NA
clone_size: many
v_call: TRBV25-1
cdr3_nt: TGTGCCAGCAGCCCGGGACTGTTGAATGAGCAGTTCTTC
cdr3_aa: CASSPGLLNEQFF

j_call: TRBJ2-1
d_call: TRBD2
clone_size: NA
v_call: TRBV20-1
cdr3_nt: TGCAGTGCTCTAGCGGGAGTTGAGCAGTTCTTC
cdr3_aa: CSALAGVEQFF

j_call: TRBJ1-1
d_call: NA
clone_size: NA
v_call: TRBV14
cdr3_nt: TGTGCCAGCAGCGGTATTGGCAGCCGAGAAGCTTTCTTT
cdr3_aa: CASSGIGSREAFF

j_call: TRBJ2-7
d_call: NA
clone_size: NA
v_call: TRBV4-2
cdr3_nt: TGTGCCAGCAGCCAAGGGGGGACGGATTCATCCTACGAGCAGTACTTC
cdr3_aa: CASSQGGTDSSYEQYF

j_call: TRBJ2-3
d_call: NA
clone_size: NA
v_call: TRBV5-1
cdr3_nt: TGCGCCAGCAGCTTGAACCCCCGGGGAGATACGCAGTATTTT
cdr3_aa: CASSLNPRGDTQYF

j_call: TRBJ1-5
d_call: NA
clone_size: few
v_call: TRBV10-2
cdr3_nt: TGCGCCAGCGGGGACGATTTGGATCAGCCCCAGCATTTT
cdr3_aa: CASGDDLDQPQHF

j_call: TRBJ2-3
d_call: TRBD2
clone_size: few
v_call: TRBV5-6
cdr3_nt: TGTGCCAGCAGCTTGAGGCTAGCGGGAAGAGATACGCAGTATTTT
cdr3_aa: CASSLRLAGRDTQYF

j_call: TRBJ2-7
d_call: TRBD2
clone_size: few
v_call: TRBV2
cdr3_nt: TGTGCCAGCAGAGAGAGGTCGGAACTAGCGGGAGGGCCTACCTACGAGCAGTACTTC
cdr3_aa: CASRERSELAGGPTYEQYF

j_call: TRBJ2-5
d_call: TRBD2
clone_size: few
v_call: TRBV6-2/TRBV6-3
cdr3_nt: TGTGCCAGCTGTCCCGGACAGCGGGGGCCTCAAGAGACCCAGTACTTC
cdr3_aa: CASCPGQRGPQETQYF

j_call: TRBJ1-5
d_call: NA
clone_size: NA
v_call: TRBV19
cdr3_nt: TGTGCCAGTAGTATACGGGGGGTCAATCAGCCCCAGCATTTT
cdr3_aa: CASSIRGVNQPQHF

j_call: TRBJ2-2
d_call: TRBD1
clone_size: NA
v_call: TRBV18
cdr3_nt: TGTGCCAGCTCACTCCGGACAGGGAACACCGGGGAGCTGTTTTTT
cdr3_aa: CASSLRTGNTGELFF

j_call: TRBJ1-4
d_call: TRBD1
clone_size: NA
v_call: TRBV6-1
cdr3_nt: TGTGCCAGCAGTGAAGCGGCGGGACAGGGACGGGAAAAACTGTTTTTT
cdr3_aa: CASSEAAGQGREKLFF